These 3 T cell receptor beta chains originate from one sample sequenced in a study of T cells in Graves' hyperthyroidism and ophthalmopathy. There were TCR beta CDR3 regions amplified from RNA transcripts. Carried out on the TCR CDR3, a first-round RT-PCR used the HTBI primer set. TCRdb re-called the multiplex PCR reads through MiXCR, storing one row per CDR3 protein. In the table there are fewer than 350,000 distinct CDR3 sequences, 15% to 20% of which are singletons. Sequences were obtained from blood. The source is a woman in her 50s with Graves' hyperthyroidism.

This clonotype was seen repeatedly, ten times or more. The chain combines TRBV11-3 with TRBJ2-5, with D perhaps TRBD2 (6 bases). The CDR3 is made up of 14 amino acids. Between the trimmed V and J ends, which lost 5 bases and 3 bases, there was a span of 13 bases. Germline CDR1 is SGHNT and CDR2 is YENEEA. The CDR3 bases are TGTGCCAGCAGCCTAGGCCCTAGCGAAGAGACCCAGTACTTC. It encodes CASSLGPSEETQYF. Together with reference TRBV11-3 and TRBJ2-5, the CDR3 gives the full variable domain: EAGVVQSPRYKIIEKKQPVAFWCNPISGHNTLYWYLQNLGQGPELLIRYENEEAVDDSQLPKDRFSAERLKGVDSTLKIQPAELGDSAVYLCASSLGPSEETQYFGPGTRLLVL.

This clonotype was recorded a few times. The chain has TRBV20-1 and TRBJ1-2, with 9 nucleotides matching TRBD1. Germline-derived CDR1 and CDR2 are DFQATT and SNEGSKA (reference sequence). This CDR3 spans 13 amino acids. The junction had 6 bases not matched to a gene; V was cut back by 4 bases and J by 6 bases. In nucleotides, the CDR3 is TGCAGTGCTACCTCGGGACAGGGAAATGGCTACACCTTC. Its protein is CSATSGQGNGYTF.

Regarding this clonotype: A clone one base away is much larger, so this may be a read error. The rearrangement links TRBV29-1 to TRBJ2-4; D might be TRBD1 (6 bases). Germline CDR1 is SQVTM and CDR2 is ANQGSEA. The CDR3 has 13 amino acids. V shed 1 base and J shed 12 bases, with 16 bases lying between them. This CDR3 reads CSVEGGPGDTQYF. The CDR3 coding sequence is TGCAGCGTTGAAGGGGGGCCAGGGGACACTCAGTACTTC.